This entry lists 16 T cell receptor beta chains sequenced from one sample in a study of blood T cell repertoires in COVID-19 (dated by TCRdb to the early 2020s). Libraries were made using the immunoSEQ multiplex PCR assay. TCRdb obtained this table from immuneACCESS and retained in-frame rearrangements with V and J assigned. These tables miss some clones; where compared with another copy, unresolved V genes account for less than half of the shortfall, and the remainder is unexplained. Recorded for this sample are about 400,000 clones; roughly 90% of them occurred a single time. Roughly 4% of the sample is in the top ten clones. What was sequenced was peripheral blood. These receptors were collected from a woman under 40 with acute or convalescent COVID-19.

The CDR3: CASRAGRRDFRTDTQYF. CDR3 coding DNA: TGTGCCAGCAGAGCTGGCCGCAGGGATTTTCGCACAGATACGCAGTATTTT. The rearrangement joins TRBV28 to TRBJ2-3, with D possibly being TRBD1 (5 bases). V was clipped by 6 bases and J by 1 base, with 20 bases between them. CDR1 MDHEN and CDR2 SYDVKM come from the germline V gene. This CDR3 is built from 17 residues.

The J gene is TRBJ2-5, the V gene TRBV5-4; tentatively, D is TRBD1 (5 bases). Germline CDR1 reads SGHNT; CDR2 reads YYREEE (reference sequence). V dropped 2 bases and J dropped 6 bases, with 11 bases sitting between them. The CDR3 sequence is 13 residues long. CDR3 amino acids: CASSFDSQKTQYF. CDR3 nucleotide sequence: TGTGCCAGCAGCTTTGACAGCCAGAAGACCCAGTACTTC.

This chain connects TRBV28 to TRBJ2-7; TRBD2 agrees at 11 bases. V lost 2 bases to trimming and J lost 3 bases; unmatched junction nucleotides: 3. Germline V CDR1 and CDR2: MDHEN, SYDVKM. This CDR3 contains 15 residues. CDR3 bases: TGTGCCAGCAGTTTAACAACTAGCGGGGGCTACGAGCAGTACTTC. Amino acids: CASSLTTSGGYEQYF.

The rearrangement joins TRBV5-1 to TRBJ2-1; D is unresolved. This CDR3 has 13 residues. Germline CDR1 reads SGHRS; CDR2 reads YFSETQ. Trimming took off 0 bases at V and 10 bases at J, with 11 bases between the two ends. CDR3: CASSLEARREQFF. Here the CDR3 DNA reads TGCGCCAGCAGCTTGGAAGCACGCCGGGAGCAGTTCTTC.

This chain joins TRBV25-1 and TRBJ1-1; D call uncertain. Germline V CDR1 and CDR2: MGHDK, SYGVNS. This CDR3 comprises 13 residues. Trimming removed 0 bases at V and 4 bases at J, with 6 bases between. The CDR3 protein is CASSEYEGTEAFF. CDR3 DNA: TGTGCCAGCAGTGAATATGAGGGCACTGAAGCTTTCTTT.

The chain uses TRBV3-1 (or the pseudogene TRBV3-2) and TRBJ1-4; D is uncertain. This CDR3 contains 17 residues. Trimming removed 1 base from V and 2 bases from J, with 14 bases in between. Germline V CDR1 and CDR2: LGHDT, YNNKEL (reference sequence). The CDR3 loop is CASSQVLGGWTNEKLFF. In DNA, the CDR3 is TGTGCCAGCAGCCAAGTGTTGGGAGGATGGACTAATGAAAAACTGTTTTTT.

Concerning this clone itself: The sample contains more than one DNA sequence encoding this CDR3. The chain has TRBV28 and TRBJ1-5, with D tentatively TRBD1 (5 bases). Germline lookup yields CDR1 MDHEN and CDR2 SYDVKM. V lost 3 bases and J lost 2, with 8 bases in between. The CDR3 covers 14 residues. CDR3 region: CASSFDRGNQPQHF. In DNA, the CDR3 is TGTGCCAGCAGTTTTGACAGAGGCAATCAGCCCCAGCATTTT.

This chain joins TRBV18 and TRBJ2-4; the match to TRBD1 covers 11 bases. CDR1 KGHSH and CDR2 LQKENI come from the germline V gene. V lost 6 bases and J lost 8; bases outside the gene matches: 12. The CDR3 covers 16 residues. The CDR3 DNA follows: TGTGCCAGCTCCCACCGGACAGGGGGCGCCCAGGACATTCAGTACTTC. Translation gives CASSHRTGGAQDIQYF.

The chain carries TRBV6-5 and TRBJ2-2, with 10 bases aligning to TRBD1. V trimming: 8 bases; J trimming: 6 bases; junction bases outside the gene matches: 3. CDR1 and CDR2 (germline): MNHEY, SVGAGI. The length of the CDR3 is 13 residues. The CDR3: CASQGQGAGELFF. The DNA for the CDR3 is TGTGCCAGCCAAGGACAGGGGGCCGGGGAGCTGTTTTTT.

The chain employs TRBV2 and TRBJ2-1; D unresolved. The CDR3 runs to 11 residues. With 3 bases removed from V and 9 bases from J, the gap between germline ends came to 6 bases. The germline V gene encodes CDR1 SNHLY and CDR2 FYNNEI. CDR3: CASSEVAEQFF. The CDR3 nucleotides are TGTGCCAGCAGTGAGGTGGCTGAGCAGTTCTTC.

The chain couples TRBV11-2 to TRBJ1-6, with D tentatively TRBD1 (5 bases). The CDR3 contains 15 residues. CDR1 and CDR2 (germline): SGHAT, FQNNGV. V lost 1 base to trimming and J lost 10 bases, with 14 bases between them. Here the CDR3 reads CASSLVKGNESPLHF. The CDR3 DNA follows: TGTGCCAGCAGCTTAGTCAAGGGGAATGAATCACCCCTCCACTTT.

This chain links TRBV30 with TRBJ1-4, with 12 bases identical to TRBD1. Germline V gene lookup returns CDR1 GTSNPN and CDR2 SVGIG (reference sequence). J lost 3 bases, V lost 8 bases, and 7 bases had no gene match. This CDR3 has 15 amino acids. The CDR3 coding sequence is TGTGCCGGCCGGGACAGGGGGCTAGCTAATGAAAAACTGTTTTTT. Translated, it gives CAGRDRGLANEKLFF.

The chain recombines TRBV14 with TRBJ2-5, with 7 positions matching TRBD1. Trimming cost V 1 base and J 0 bases; bases outside gene matches: 5. In germline, CDR1 is SGHDN, CDR2 FVKESK. This CDR3 spans 16 amino acids. The CDR3 coding sequence is TGTGCCAGCAGCCAAGTTGGGACAGTGTACCAAGAGACCCAGTACTTC. It specifies CASSQVGTVYQETQYF.

This clone was observed once. Its ends do not fully match the called genes, so a read error is possible. CDR3 coding DNA: TGCGCCAGCAGCATACAGACCTCTGAGGCCAACGTCCTGACTTTC. Residues: CASSIQTSEANVLTF. The chain has TRBV5-1 and TRBJ2-6, with D unresolved. The CDR3 length is 15 residues. CDR1 SGHRS and CDR2 YFSETQ come from the germline V gene.

This clone is a singleton in its sample. V is TRBV5-6 and J is TRBJ2-7; TRBD1 aligns across 7 bases. CDR1 and CDR2 (germline): SGHDT, YYEEEE. V lost 0 bases, J lost 2 bases, and 8 bases stayed unmatched. This CDR3 is built from 16 residues. CDR3 region: CASSLDLGDRPYEQYF. The DNA of the CDR3 is TGTGCCAGCAGCTTGGACTTGGGGGACAGACCCTACGAGCAGTACTTC.

The J gene is TRBJ2-2, the V gene TRBV19, with a tentative D call TRBD1 (5 bases). V was trimmed by 6 bases and J by 5 bases, leaving 16 bases between them. CDR3 length equals 15 residues. Germline CDR1 reads LNHDA; CDR2 reads SQIVND (reference sequence). CDR3 sequence reads: CASSLGQGWTGELFF. DNA for the CDR3: TGTGCCAGTAGCCTCGGGCAGGGTTGGACCGGGGAGCTGTTTTTT.